Listed below are T cell receptor beta chains from one sample, sequenced in a study of cytomegalovirus exposure and HLA in healthy donors. Assay used: immunoSEQ multiplex PCR; TCRdb lists only in-frame clones, some missing. This repertoire shows some 150,000 clones, 77% found once; its top ten account for 3.9%. Material: PBMCs. These receptors all stem from a male donor in good health and CMV-seronegative. CDR3s leave out the opening cysteine and the closing phenylalanine or tryptophan.

V gene,CDR3 length,J gene,CDR3 protein
TRBV7-9,11,TRBJ1-2,ASSGQGFAGYT
TRBV25-1,11,TRBJ1-1,ASSLGQGAEAF
TRBV6-1,12,TRBJ1-1,ASSQSWGGSEAF
TRBV2,13,TRBJ1-3,ASRRDNLSGNTIY
TRBV25-1,12,TRBJ1-1,ASSDGAGPRKAF
TRBV6-5,13,TRBJ2-2,ASSYSGGSTGELF
TRBV20-1,9,TRBJ1-3,SAPQGYTIY
TRBV7-9,14,TRBJ2-2,ASSLTRTANTGELF
TRBV6-5,12,TRBJ2-5,ASSYSGPSETQY
TRBV11-2,12,TRBJ2-7,ASSLGRQGYEQY
TRBV7-8,12,TRBJ2-3,ASSSYLSTDTQY
TRBV7-9,14,TRBJ2-7,SSSLAPGQGMDEQY
TRBV7-6,14,.,ASSLSQTGVSYEQY
TRBV5-1,11,.,ASSLHSSYEQY
TRBV18,12,TRBJ1-2,ASGRRDRGDGYT
TRBV29-1,10,TRBJ1-1,SGQQGYTEAF
TRBV7-3,15,TRBJ2-2,ASSSYRGGLDTGELF
TRBV25-1,13,TRBJ2-7,ASSDGTGGPRRQY
TRBV4-1,15,TRBJ1-5,ASSPHGGQGLDQPQH
TRBV25-1,13,TRBJ2-6,ARTTGPTGANGLT
TRBV6-5,14,TRBJ1-2,ASSYSLGEGGNGYT
TRBV7-9,14,TRBJ2-3,ASSALPGLHTDTQY
TRBV13,11,TRBJ1-1,ASSNIGGSEAF
TRBV29-1,12,TRBJ2-6,SAYDRAGANVLT
TRBV7-9,9,TRBJ1-2,ASTGSRGYT
TRBV6-5,12,TRBJ2-7,ASSSGLASYEQY
TRBV19,14,TRBJ1-4,ASSRGQGSTNEKLF